These 17 T cell receptor beta chains came from one sample sequenced in a study of cytomegalovirus exposure and HLA in healthy donors. TCRdb keeps only in-frame clones here, not all; method: immunoSEQ multiplex PCR. The sample has roughly 150,000 clones, roughly 91% seen once. The sequenced sample was PBMCs. The receptors originated from a man aged 18 to 35 in good health and CMV-seropositive.

This clone was counted once. The chain has TRBV27 and TRBJ2-1; TRBD2 is a possible D gene (5 bases). The CDR3 is 14 amino acids. From germline, CDR1 is MNHEY and CDR2 SMNVEV (reference sequence). The ends were cut back, 9 bases at V and 0 bases at J, with 12 bases in the middle. The CDR3, as DNA: TGTGCCAGTCTTGCGGGTAGCTCCTACAATGAGCAGTTCTTC. Encoded protein: CASLAGSSYNEQFF.

The CDR3 sequence: CASSVQGSGANVLTF. For the CDR3, the DNA is TGTGCCAGCAGCGTACAGGGATCTGGGGCCAACGTCCTGACTTTC. The chain joins TRBV7-3 to TRBJ2-6; weak D call: TRBD1 (6 bases). This CDR3 spans 15 amino acids. CDR1 and CDR2 from the germline V gene are SGHTA and FQGTGA. The germline V and J ends were trimmed by 5 bases and 1 base, with 9 bases remaining between them.

This clone was observed a handful of times. The chain recombines TRBV28 with TRBJ2-7, with 9 bases aligning to TRBD2. CDR3 length: 19 amino acids. Germline CDR1 MDHEN, CDR2 SYDVKM. V gave up 2 bases and J gave up 7 bases; unmatched junction bases: 21. The CDR3 region has the DNA TGTGCCAGCAGTTTAAGTTACGGCCCGGGGGTAGCGGGAGAGGGTGAGCAGTACTTC. It is translated as CASSLSYGPGVAGEGEQYF.

The gene calls are TRBV28 and TRBJ2-1, with a tentative D call TRBD2 (7 bases). V was clipped by 1 base and J by 3 bases, with 13 bases between them. The CDR3 is 16 amino acids. In germline, CDR1 is MDHEN, CDR2 SYDVKM. CDR3 loop: CASSLSGGPIYNEQFF. The CDR3 bases are TGTGCCAGCAGTTTATCGGGGGGCCCAATCTACAATGAGCAGTTCTTC.

This clone was detected a few times. The chain combines TRBV10-3 with TRBJ2-1; 9 nucleotides agree with TRBD2. This CDR3 region has 11 residues. V shed 10 bases, J shed 10 bases, and the junction held 5 bases outside the gene matches. Germline assignment: CDR1 ENHRY and CDR2 SYGVKD. The CDR3 sequence: CATLAGEEQFF. CDR3 bases: TGTGCCACCTTAGCGGGAGAAGAGCAGTTCTTC.

The chain is built from TRBV14 and TRBJ2-1, with 8 bases aligning to TRBD1. Germline assignment: CDR1 SGHDN and CDR2 FVKESK. This CDR3 comprises 14 residues. V lost 8 bases, J lost 2 bases, and 5 bases stayed unmatched. CDR3 DNA sequence: TGTGCCAGCCGACAGGGGAGCCCCTACAATGAGCAGTTCTTC. It is translated as CASRQGSPYNEQFF.

V usage is TRBV5-4 and J usage is TRBJ2-3; 9 bases line up with TRBD2. CDR3 length: 17 residues. Trimming took 0 bases from V and 0 from J; bases not matched to a gene: 5. Germline V gene lookup returns CDR1 SGHNT and CDR2 YYREEE (reference sequence). CDR3 nucleotides: TGTGCCAGCAGCTTGGGCATAGCGGGAGCCAGCACAGATACGCAGTATTTT. It yields the protein CASSLGIAGASTDTQYF.

V and J are TRBV18 and TRBJ1-2; no clear D. This CDR3 spans 15 amino acids. V lost 3 bases, J lost 0 bases, and 11 bases lay in between. Germline V CDR1 and CDR2: KGHSH, LQKENI. The CDR3 bases are TGTGCCAGCTCACCCCGAGAGTTAGCTAACTATGGCTACACCTTC. Amino acids: CASSPRELANYGYTF. The entire variable domain, with the rest obtained from reference TRBV18 and TRBJ1-2, is as follows: NAGVMQNPRHLVRRRGQEARLRCSPMKGHSHVYWYRQLPEEGLKFMVYLQKENIIDESGMPKERFSAEFPKEGPSILRIQQVVRGDSAAYFCASSPRELANYGYTFGSGTRLTVV.

The chain recombines TRBV27 with TRBJ2-7, with TRBD2 identical over 10 bases. Per germline, CDR1 MNHEY and CDR2 SMNVEV (reference sequence). Trimming cost V 5 bases and J 2 bases; bases outside gene matches: 6. The CDR3 is 15 residues long. As DNA, the CDR3 is TGTGCCAGCAGTGGTCTCGGACTAGCGGCCTACGAGCAGTACTTC. This sequence encodes CASSGLGLAAYEQYF.

The CDR3 DNA is TGTGCCAGTAGTGAGGGTCGACCCTACGAGCAGTACTTC. Protein: CASSEGRPYEQYF. The J gene is TRBJ2-7, the V gene TRBV19, with D tentatively TRBD2 (5 bases). V shed 5 bases and J shed 2 bases, with 10 bases lying between them. This CDR3 has 13 amino acids. The V gene's germline CDR1 is LNHDA and CDR2 SQIVND (reference sequence). The full variable domain, with the rest looked up from reference TRBV19 and TRBJ2-7, is DGGITQSPKYLFRKEGQNVTLSCEQNLNHDAMYWYRQDPGQGLRLIYYSQIVNDFQKGDIAEGYSVSREKKESFPLTVTSAQKNPTAFYLCASSEGRPYEQYFGPGTRLTVT.

This clone was recorded once. The CDR3 here is CASSPTSGRDEQYF. For the CDR3, the DNA is TGTGCCAGCTCACCGACTAGCGGGAGGGACGAGCAGTACTTC. The V gene is TRBV18, the J gene TRBJ2-7; 14 nucleotides align to TRBD2. Trimming at V came to 3 bases and at J to 5 bases, leaving 0 bases not matched to a gene. This CDR3 has 14 residues. Germline-derived CDR1 and CDR2 are KGHSH and LQKENI.

This rearrangement joins TRBV19 to TRBJ2-7; TRBD1 matches at 8 bases. The germline V gene encodes CDR1 LNHDA and CDR2 SQIVND (reference sequence). Trimming at V came to 6 bases and at J to 4 bases, leaving 14 bases not matched to a gene. The CDR3 is 16 amino acids. The DNA of the CDR3 is TGTGCCAGTAGGCCCTCTAACAGGGGGGTACGGTACGAGCAGTACTTC. This gives the protein CASRPSNRGVRYEQYF.

V and J are TRBV11-2 and TRBJ1-1, with 7 nucleotides matching TRBD1. CDR1 and CDR2 from the germline V gene are SGHAT and FQNNGV. After removal of 0 bases from V and 11 bases from J, the junction contained 6 bases not matched to a gene. This CDR3 contains 13 residues. CDR3 nucleotide sequence: TGTGCCAGCAGCTTAGATGTAGGACAGGCGGCTTTCTTT. Translation: CASSLDVGQAAFF.

The chain combines TRBV12-5 with TRBJ1-2, with D hard to call. Trimming removed 3 bases from V and 2 bases from J, with 10 bases in between. Germline V gene data show CDR1 as LGHNT and CDR2 as FRNRAP. There are 14 residues in the CDR3. CDR3: CASGFRSANYGYTF. DNA for the CDR3: TGTGCTAGTGGTTTTAGGTCAGCGAACTATGGCTACACCTTC.

This chain joins TRBV28 and TRBJ2-7; the match to TRBD1 covers 9 bases. CDR1 and CDR2 (germline): MDHEN, SYDVKM. V shed 5 bases, J shed 0 bases, and the junction held 8 bases outside the gene matches. The CDR3 is 16 amino acids. The chain's CDR3 is CASSLPPGQGSYEQYF. Here the CDR3 DNA reads TGTGCCAGCAGTCTTCCCCCGGGACAGGGCTCCTACGAGCAGTACTTC.

The sample holds one count of this clone. This chain uses TRBV6-5 with TRBJ2-3; D might be TRBD2 (6 bases). V gave up 6 bases and J gave up 2 bases, with 15 bases separating them. The CDR3 consists of 15 residues. Germline V CDR1 and CDR2: MNHEY, SVGAGI. For the CDR3, the DNA is TGTGCCAGCAGCGATAGCGGATACCCCACAGATACGCAGTATTTT. Its protein is CASSDSGYPTDTQYF.

The rearrangement joins TRBV27 to TRBJ2-7; 9 bases align to TRBD2. The CDR3 has 14 amino acids. J was trimmed by 6 bases and V by 8 bases; bases with no gene match: 11. Per germline, CDR1 MNHEY and CDR2 SMNVEV (reference sequence). In DNA form, the CDR3 reads TGTGCCAGCCGGGCGGGGGGGAGGCCTATCGAGCAGTACTTC. It encodes CASRAGGRPIEQYF.